This TCR beta chain was profiled in a study of cytomegalovirus exposure and HLA in healthy donors. Whole-study results and caveats: There were 150 to 200 TCR beta chains listed as cytomegalovirus-associated.

The CDR3 runs to 11 residues. V lost 5 bases to trimming and J lost 7 bases, with 11 bases between them. Germline V CDR1 and CDR2: SQVTM, ANQGSEA. In the PCR, 60 Vbeta and 13 Jbeta primers were used. TCRdb's copy holds only in-frame clones and misses some; the assay was immunoSEQ multiplex PCR. The repertoire has about 200,000 clones, about 80% of them found once; the top ten carry roughly 1.9%. As regards this clone: Its target is not known. Other DNA sequences from this sample encode an identical CDR3 as well.

The chain has TRBV29-1 and TRBJ1-1, with D possibly TRBD1 on 5 matching bases. The sequencing input was PBMCs. This sequence originates from a male donor in good health and CMV-seronegative. The CDR3 nucleotides are TGCAGCGTTAAAACAGGTTATGAAGCTTTCTTT. Translated: CSVKTGYEAFF. Full variable domain (outside the CDR3, taken from reference TRBV29-1 and TRBJ1-1): SAVISQKPSRDICQRGTSLTIQCQVDSQVTMMFWYRQQPGQSLTLIATANQGSEATYESGFVIDKFPISRPNLTFSTLTVSNMSPEDSSIYLCSVKTGYEAFFGQGTRLTVV.